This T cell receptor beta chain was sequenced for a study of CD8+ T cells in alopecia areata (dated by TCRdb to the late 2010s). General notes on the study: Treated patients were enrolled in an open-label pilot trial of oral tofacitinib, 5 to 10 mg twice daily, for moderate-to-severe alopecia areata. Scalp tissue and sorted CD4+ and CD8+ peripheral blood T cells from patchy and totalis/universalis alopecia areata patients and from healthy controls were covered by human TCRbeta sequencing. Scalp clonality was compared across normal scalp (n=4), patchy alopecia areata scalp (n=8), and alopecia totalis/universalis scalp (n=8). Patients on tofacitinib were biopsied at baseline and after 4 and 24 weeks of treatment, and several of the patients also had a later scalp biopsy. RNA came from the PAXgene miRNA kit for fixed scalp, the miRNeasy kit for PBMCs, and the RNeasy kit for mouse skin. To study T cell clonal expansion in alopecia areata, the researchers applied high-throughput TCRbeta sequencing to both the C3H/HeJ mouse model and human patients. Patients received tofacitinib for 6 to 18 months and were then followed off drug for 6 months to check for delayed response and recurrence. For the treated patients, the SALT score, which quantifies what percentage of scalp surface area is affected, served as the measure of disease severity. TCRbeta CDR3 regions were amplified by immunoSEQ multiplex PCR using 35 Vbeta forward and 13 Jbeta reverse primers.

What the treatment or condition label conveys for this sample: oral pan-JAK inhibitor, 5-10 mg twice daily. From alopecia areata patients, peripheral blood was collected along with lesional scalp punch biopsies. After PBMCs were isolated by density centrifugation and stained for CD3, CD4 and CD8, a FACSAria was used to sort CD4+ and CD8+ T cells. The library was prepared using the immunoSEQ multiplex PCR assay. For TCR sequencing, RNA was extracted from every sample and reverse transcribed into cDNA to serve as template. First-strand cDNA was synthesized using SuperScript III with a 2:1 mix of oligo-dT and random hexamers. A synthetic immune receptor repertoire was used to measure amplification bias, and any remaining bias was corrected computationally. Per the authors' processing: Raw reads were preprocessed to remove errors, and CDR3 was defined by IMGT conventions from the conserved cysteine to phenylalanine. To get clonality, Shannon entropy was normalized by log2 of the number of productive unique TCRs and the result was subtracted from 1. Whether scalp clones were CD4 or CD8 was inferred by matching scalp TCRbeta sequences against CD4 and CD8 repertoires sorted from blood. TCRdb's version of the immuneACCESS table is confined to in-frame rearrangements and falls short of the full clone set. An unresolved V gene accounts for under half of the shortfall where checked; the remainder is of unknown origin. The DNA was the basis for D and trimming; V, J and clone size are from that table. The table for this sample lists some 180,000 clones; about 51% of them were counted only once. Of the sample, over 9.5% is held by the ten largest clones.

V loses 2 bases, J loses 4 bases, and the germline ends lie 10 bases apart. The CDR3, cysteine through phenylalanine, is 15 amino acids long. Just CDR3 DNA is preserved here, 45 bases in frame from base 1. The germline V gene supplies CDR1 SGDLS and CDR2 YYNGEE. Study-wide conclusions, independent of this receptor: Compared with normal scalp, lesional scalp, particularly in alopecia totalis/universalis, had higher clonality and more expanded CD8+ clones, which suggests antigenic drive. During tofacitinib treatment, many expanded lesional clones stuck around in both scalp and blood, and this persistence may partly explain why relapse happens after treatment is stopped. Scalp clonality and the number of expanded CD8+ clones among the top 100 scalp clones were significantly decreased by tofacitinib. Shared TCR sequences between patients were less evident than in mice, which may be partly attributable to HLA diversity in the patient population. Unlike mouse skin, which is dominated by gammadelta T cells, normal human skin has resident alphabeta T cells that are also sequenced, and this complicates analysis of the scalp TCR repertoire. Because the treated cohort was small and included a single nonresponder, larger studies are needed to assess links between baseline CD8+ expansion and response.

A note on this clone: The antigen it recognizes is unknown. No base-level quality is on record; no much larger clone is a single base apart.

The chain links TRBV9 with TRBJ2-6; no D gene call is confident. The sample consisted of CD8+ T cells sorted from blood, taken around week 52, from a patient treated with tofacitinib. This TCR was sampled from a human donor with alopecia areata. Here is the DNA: TGTGCCAGCAGCGTCCGGTCCTCCGGGGCCAACGTCCTGACTTTC. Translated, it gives CASSVRSSGANVLTF. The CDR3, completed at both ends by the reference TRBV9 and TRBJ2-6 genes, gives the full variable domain DSGVTQTPKHLITATGQRVTLRCSPRSGDLSVYWYQQSLDQGLQFLIQYYNGEERAKGNILERFSAQQFPDLHSELNLSSLELGDSALYFCASSVRSSGANVLTFGAGSRLTVL.